This T cell receptor beta chain appears in the sequencing data of a study of blood T cell repertoires in COVID-19. The overall study: Donors in the United States, Italy and Spain gave samples during acute or convalescent COVID-19. PBMCs, B-cell-depleted T cells, or T cells were the source of the cDNA or gDNA that made up the material.

Trimming at V came to 6 bases and at J to 3 bases, leaving 6 bases not matched to a gene. From germline, CDR1 is LNHDA and CDR2 SQIVND (reference sequence). The CDR3 is 15 amino acids. Authors' analysis steps: The authors estimated nucleated cell counts from reference gene primer amplification. TCRdb's table, derived via immunoSEQ multiplex PCR, lists solely in-frame clones and lacks some. V, J and clone size are those of that table, while D and trimming were read from the DNA. There are about 220,000 clones in the sample; around 82% occur only once, and 3.6% lies in the top ten. This receptor was obtained from a woman older than 75 with acute or convalescent COVID-19. The J gene is TRBJ2-5, the V gene TRBV19; TRBD2 matches at 11 bases. The source material was peripheral blood. CDR3 bases: TGTGCCAGTAGCCCTAGCGGGGGGCGAAAAGAGACCCAGTACTTC. It encodes CASSPSGGRKETQYF.